The 9 T cell receptor beta chains in this list originate from one sample, sequenced in a study of PD-1 blockade in classical Hodgkin lymphoma. Generated by immunoSEQ multiplex PCR, the TCRdb table keeps only in-frame clones and is missing some. Of over 60,000 clones in the sample, roughly 93% were seen once. The time point denotes: newly diagnosed, previously untreated cHL patient sample. Sequenced input: peripheral blood mononuclear cells (PBMCs). These receptors all stem from a human donor with classical Hodgkin lymphoma.

J is TRBJ2-3 and V is TRBV10-3, with D possibly TRBD2 on 7 matching bases. The germline gives CDR1 ENHRY, CDR2 SYGVKD. The V and J ends lost 5 bases and 0 bases respectively, with 18 bases between them. The CDR3 runs 17 residues. CDR3: CAISPSGGGTSTDTQYF. The CDR3 DNA is TGTGCCATCAGTCCCTCGGGGGGCGGGACTAGCACAGATACGCAGTATTTT.

CDR3 protein: CASSPGRFFGNTIYF. The CDR3 nucleotides read TGTGCCAGCAGCCCAGGACGGTTCTTCGGAAACACCATATATTTT. This chain uses TRBV5-8 with TRBJ1-3; D is ambiguous. The CDR3 is 15 amino acids. The V end lost 4 bases, the J end lost 4 bases, and 15 bases lay between the germline ends. Looked up from germline, CDR1 is SGHTS and CDR2 is YDEGEE.

The chain combines TRBV28 with TRBJ1-6; no firm D call. The V and J ends lost 6 bases and 4 bases respectively, with 13 bases between them. Per the germline V gene, CDR1 is MDHEN and CDR2 is SYDVKM. CDR3 length equals 15 residues. The CDR3 coding sequence is TGTGCCAGCAGGCGACATCAATCTTATAATTCACCCCTCCACTTT. This codes for CASRRHQSYNSPLHF. The whole variable domain, remainder taken from reference TRBV28 and TRBJ1-6, is DVKVTQSSRYLVKRTGEKVFLECVQDMDHENMFWYRQDPGLGLRLIYFSYDVKMKEKGDIPEGYSVSREKKERFSLILESASTNQTSMYLCASRRHQSYNSPLHFGNGTRLTVT.

The chain uses TRBV30 and TRBJ2-7; TRBD2 matches at 8 bases. J was trimmed by 6 bases and V by 1 base; bases with no gene match: 8. The CDR3 contains 14 residues. Germline V CDR1 and CDR2: GTSNPN, SVGIG (reference sequence). DNA of the CDR3: TGTGCCTGGAGTGGGCAGCGGGGGCTGGGCGAGCAGTACTTC. Its translation is CAWSGQRGLGEQYF. Full variable domain (remainder filled in from reference TRBV30 and TRBJ2-7): SQTIHQWPATLVQPVGSPLSLECTVEGTSNPNLYWYRQAAGRGLQLLFYSVGIGQISSEVPQNLSASRPQDRQFILSSKKLLLSDSGFYLCAWSGQRGLGEQYFGPGTRLTVT.

This clone showed up just once. The germline gene is not matched at one end of the junction; a read error may be the cause. This rearrangement joins TRBV6-5 to TRBJ1-1, with a possible D match to TRBD1 (5 bases). The germline V gene encodes CDR1 MNHEY and CDR2 SVGAGI. The CDR3 totals 14 residues. The CDR3 region is CAISGTAQNTEAFF. CDR3 nucleotides: TGTGCCATCAGTGGGACCGCCCAGAACACTGAAGCTTTCTTT.

The chain is built from TRBV2 and TRBJ2-7; D is possibly TRBD2 (5 bases). This CDR3 comprises 13 residues. V lost 4 bases and J lost 3, with 10 bases in between. CDR1 SNHLY and CDR2 FYNNEI come from the germline V gene. The CDR3, as DNA: TGTGCCAGCAGTGCTCCAGCGGTCTACGAGCAGTACTTC. It is translated as CASSAPAVYEQYF.

The chain joins TRBV9 to TRBJ1-1; tentative D call: TRBD1 (5 bases). Trimming removed 3 bases at V and 3 bases at J, with 12 bases between. Germline CDR1 reads SGDLS; CDR2 reads YYNGEE. There are 14 residues in the CDR3. This CDR3 reads CASSGLGGDTEAFF. CDR3 DNA: TGTGCCAGCAGCGGTCTCGGGGGAGACACTGAAGCTTTCTTT.

V usage is TRBV9 and J usage is TRBJ2-3, with TRBD2 matching over 12 bases. V lost 0 bases to trimming and J lost 3 bases; unmatched junction nucleotides: 2. The CDR3 length is 16 residues. CDR1 SGDLS and CDR2 YYNGEE come from the germline V gene. CDR3 sequence: CASSVATSGGTDTQYF. CDR3 DNA sequence: TGTGCCAGCAGCGTAGCGACTAGCGGGGGTACAGATACGCAGTATTTT.

The gene calls are TRBV19 and TRBJ1-1; D is ambiguous. CDR1 and CDR2 from the germline V gene are LNHDA and SQIVND (reference sequence). The CDR3 contains 15 residues. Trimming removed 0 bases at V and 9 bases at J, with 17 bases between. The CDR3, as DNA: TGTGCCAGTAGTATAGATCTAGGAGGATTTCCTCAAGCTTTCTTT. It encodes CASSIDLGGFPQAFF.